These 15 T cell receptor beta chains share one sample of origin, sequenced in a study of CD8 T cells in ankylosing spondylitis (dated by TCRdb to the late 2010s). Libraries were constructed by 5' RACE. These reads were obtained on an Illumina HiSeq 2500. The raw public reads went through TCRdb reprocessing: fastp at Q25, MiXCR clone calling, in-frame beta chains kept. Entries that share a CDR3 protein sequence are merged under the most common genes and DNA. The sample table lists around 300,000 distinct CDR3 sequences, about a fifth of them with a count of one. 3.5% of the sample belongs to the ten largest clones. The sample comprised blood, either unsorted or a sorted T cell fraction (not recorded which). The receptors were sampled from a female donor with ankylosing spondylitis or in good health (not recorded which).

This sequence joins TRBV5-6 and TRBJ2-3; TRBD2 agrees at 12 bases. CDR3 length: 16 residues. V trimming: 0 bases; J trimming: 5 bases; junction bases outside the gene matches: 4. Germline-derived CDR1 and CDR2 are SGHDT and YYEEEE. The CDR3 region has the DNA TGTGCCAGCAGCTTGGCTAGCGGGAGGGCCTTAGATACGCAGTATTTT. Protein product: CASSLASGRALDTQYF. Looking up the rest from reference TRBV5-6 and TRBJ2-3 gives the full variable domain: DAGVTQSPTHLIKTRGQQVTLRCSPKSGHDTVSWYQQALGQGPQFIFQYYEEEERQRGNFPDRFSGHQFPNYSSELNVNALLLGDSALYLCASSLASGRALDTQYFGPGTRLTVL.

This clonotype was observed a handful of times. V and J are TRBV20-1 and TRBJ1-1; D unresolved. The CDR3 contains 13 residues. The V and J ends lost 5 bases and 1 base respectively, with 11 bases between them. Per the germline V gene, CDR1 is DFQATT and CDR2 is SNEGSKA (reference sequence). CDR3 in DNA: TGCAGTGCTTTTGGGGTGGAGAACACTGAAGCTTTCTTT. Its translation: CSAFGVENTEAFF.

This clonotype has only one observation. Given a much more abundant clone one base away, this may be a read error. This chain uses TRBV29-1 with TRBJ1-1, with D unresolved. Germline V gene lookup returns CDR1 SQVTM and CDR2 ANQGSEA. The CDR3 consists of 15 residues. Trimming cost V 4 bases and J 4 bases, with 19 bases left between them. The CDR3 reads CSVACKGRGSTEAFF. CDR3 coding DNA: TGCAGCGTTGCCTGCAAGGGCCGGGGTAGCACTGAAGCTTTCTTT.

This clonotype was recorded many times. The V and J genes are TRBV12-3 or TRBV12-4 and TRBJ2-2, with 8 bases fitting TRBD1. The CDR3 loop spans 12 amino acids. After removal of 9 bases from V and 7 bases from J, the junction contained 4 bases not matched to a gene. The CDR3 sequence: CASGQGSGELFF. The CDR3 nucleotides read TGTGCCAGTGGACAGGGAAGCGGGGAGCTGTTTTTT.

This clonotype was observed a few times. The chain has TRBV25-1 and TRBJ2-5, with D maybe TRBD2 (6 bases). The CDR3 extends over 15 amino acids. Germline CDR1 and CDR2: MGHDK and SYGVNS. Trimming pared 0 bases from V and 3 bases from J, leaving 11 bases between. DNA for the CDR3: TGTGCCAGCAGTGAATATTGGGGGGAAAAAGAGACCCAGTACTTC. This sequence encodes CASSEYWGEKETQYF.

V and J are TRBV7-2 and TRBJ2-3; no firm D call. V was shortened by 3 bases and J by 2 bases, with 9 bases between the two germline ends. The CDR3 extends over 14 amino acids. In germline, CDR1 is SGHTA, CDR2 FQGNSA. The CDR3 DNA follows: TGTGCCAGCAGCTTCCGGTTCTACACAGATACGCAGTATTTT. Amino acids: CASSFRFYTDTQYF.

The sample holds many counts of this clonotype. This chain joins TRBV29-1 and TRBJ2-5; D not resolved. V lost 0 bases to trimming and J lost 2 bases, with 10 bases between them. CDR1 is SQVTM, CDR2 ANQGSEA, per germline. This CDR3 has 14 amino acids. The DNA for the CDR3 is TGCAGCGTTGAAGATGGCAACAGACAAGAGACCCAGTACTTC. Residues: CSVEDGNRQETQYF.

V and J are TRBV20-1 and TRBJ1-2, with D tentatively TRBD1 (6 bases). V was pared by 6 bases and J by 5 bases, with 13 bases between. Germline assignment: CDR1 DFQATT and CDR2 SNEGSKA (reference sequence). This CDR3 has 12 residues. CDR3 residues: CSASGQSYGYTF. The DNA of the CDR3 is TGCAGTGCCTCAGGACAGTCGTATGGCTACACCTTC.

This chain uses TRBV19 with TRBJ1-5; D is possibly TRBD1 (6 bases). CDR1 is LNHDA and CDR2 is SQIVND in the germline V gene (reference sequence). The V end lost 6 bases, the J end lost 4 bases, and 16 bases lay between the germline ends. The CDR3 runs to 15 residues. DNA of the CDR3: TGTGCCAGTAGGGACAGACCCCTGGCGAATCAGCCCCAGCATTTT. This sequence encodes CASRDRPLANQPQHF.

A few counts support this clonotype. V is TRBV29-1 and J is TRBJ2-7; no firm D call. V was pared by 5 bases and J by 2 bases, with 16 bases between. Per the germline V gene, CDR1 is SQVTM and CDR2 is ANQGSEA. The CDR3 is 14 amino acids. The CDR3 reads CSVLVSLGTYEQYF. In nucleotides, the CDR3 is TGCAGCGTTCTTGTGTCATTGGGTACCTACGAGCAGTACTTC.

The V call is TRBV10-1, the J call TRBJ2-2; perhaps TRBD2 as D (6 bases). This CDR3 comprises 13 residues. Germline lookup yields CDR1 WNHNN and CDR2 SYGVQD (reference sequence). V was shortened by 6 bases and J by 4 bases, with 9 bases between the two germline ends. The CDR3 reads CASREGLTGELFF. The CDR3 DNA sequence: TGCGCCAGCAGGGAGGGGCTCACCGGGGAGCTGTTTTTT.

This clonotype has only a few counts. This chain links TRBV20-1 with TRBJ2-6; TRBD1 is a possible D gene (6 bases). V lost 2 bases, J lost 0 bases, and 14 bases lay in between. Germline CDR1 DFQATT, CDR2 SNEGSKA (reference sequence). This CDR3 has 17 residues. CDR3 amino acids: CSARYSDSGSGANVLTF. As DNA, the CDR3 is TGCAGTGCTAGATATTCGGACAGTGGCTCTGGGGCCAACGTCCTGACTTTC.

This clonotype was counted a few times. The chain has TRBV20-1 and TRBJ1-2, with 7 bases matching TRBD1. The V gene end was trimmed by 6 bases and the J gene end by 4 bases; junction bases not matched to a gene: 14. The CDR3 has 15 amino acids. CDR1 is DFQATT, CDR2 SNEGSKA, per germline (reference sequence). CDR3: CSASLTGNVPYGYTF. The DNA of the CDR3 is TGCAGTGCATCACTGACAGGGAACGTTCCCTATGGCTACACCTTC.

This rearrangement joins TRBV24-1 to TRBJ2-7; D gene ambiguous. The CDR3 is 16 residues long. V dropped 6 bases and J dropped 6 bases, with 23 bases sitting between them. Looked up from germline, CDR1 is KGHDR and CDR2 is SFDVKD. The CDR3 nucleotides are TGTGCCACCAGTCCCCGCACGAGTTATACCCTGGGCGAGCAGTACTTC. Residues: CATSPRTSYTLGEQYF.

The rearrangement uses TRBV7-2 and TRBJ2-3; D remains unclear. The V and J ends lost 5 bases and 5 bases respectively, with 11 bases between them. Germline values: CDR1 SGHTA, CDR2 FQGNSA. The CDR3 spans 13 residues. CDR3 sequence: CASSPVREDTQYF. In nucleotides, the CDR3 is TGTGCCAGCAGCCCCGTTCGTGAAGATACGCAGTATTTT.